This record concerns one T cell receptor (beta chain) sequence. No antigen is known for it. The data were taken from a study of T cell clones after liver transplantation. Study details: Pre-transplant mixed lymphocyte reactions yielded third-party-reactive TCRbeta sequences as comparators for graft-donor-reactive sequences. Study conclusions and caveats: Compared with third party-reactive sequences, donor-reactive ones declined more, independent of withdrawal success.

Sequenced by immunoSEQ multiplex PCR; TCRdb stores in-frame clones only, minus some. The sample yields 95,000 to 110,000 clones, roughly 80% seen once. V dropped 3 bases and J dropped 6; count of bases not matched to a gene: 6. CDR1 is SGHTS, CDR2 YDEGEE, per germline. The CDR3 is made up of 15 amino acids. The sequence was collected from a human donor who received a liver transplant. The J gene is TRBJ1-5, the V gene TRBV5-8; 10 nucleotides line up with TRBD1. Material: CD4+ T cells from blood, obtained before liver transplant. The CDR3 here is CASSSGTGVSQPQHF. The DNA of the CDR3 is TGTGCCAGCAGCTCCGGGACAGGGGTTAGTCAGCCCCAGCATTTT.